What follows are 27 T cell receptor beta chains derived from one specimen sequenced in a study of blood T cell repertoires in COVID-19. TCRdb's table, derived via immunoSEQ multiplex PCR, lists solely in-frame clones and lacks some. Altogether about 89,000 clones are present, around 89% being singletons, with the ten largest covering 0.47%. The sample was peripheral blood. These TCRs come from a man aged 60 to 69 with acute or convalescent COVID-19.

CDR3 sequence: CASSQEGAGPSNLFSYNEQFF. Here the CDR3 DNA reads TGTGCCAGCAGCCAAGAAGGTGCGGGTCCCTCGAACCTCTTCTCTTACAATGAGCAGTTCTTC. The rearrangement uses TRBV14 and TRBJ2-1; D is perhaps TRBD2 (5 bases). The ends were cut back, 0 bases at V and 4 bases at J, with 28 bases in the middle. In germline, CDR1 is SGHDN, CDR2 FVKESK. The CDR3 is 21 amino acids.

This CDR3 is CASSEKGGDTEAFF. In nucleotides, the CDR3 is TGTGCCAGCAGTGAAAAGGGAGGGGACACTGAAGCTTTCTTT. This chain links TRBV6-1 with TRBJ1-1, with a weak D call TRBD1 (5 bases). Trimming left V 2 bases short and J 3 bases short, with 10 bases between. This CDR3 spans 14 amino acids. Germline values: CDR1 MNHNS, CDR2 SASEGT.

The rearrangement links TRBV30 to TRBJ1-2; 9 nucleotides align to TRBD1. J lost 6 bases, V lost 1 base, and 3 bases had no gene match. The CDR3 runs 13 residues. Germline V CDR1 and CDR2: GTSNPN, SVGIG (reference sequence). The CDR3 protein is CAWSDGTGHGYTF. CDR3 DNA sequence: TGTGCCTGGAGTGATGGGACAGGGCATGGCTACACCTTC.

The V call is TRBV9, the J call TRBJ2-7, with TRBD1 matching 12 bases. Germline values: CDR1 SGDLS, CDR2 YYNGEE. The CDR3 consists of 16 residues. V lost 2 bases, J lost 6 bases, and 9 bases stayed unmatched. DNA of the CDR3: TGTGCCAGCAGCGTTGGGACAGGGGGCGTCTTTTCCGAGCAGTACTTC. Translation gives CASSVGTGGVFSEQYF. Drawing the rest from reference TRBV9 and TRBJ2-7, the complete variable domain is DSGVTQTPKHLITATGQRVTLRCSPRSGDLSVYWYQQSLDQGLQFLIQYYNGEERAKGNILERFSAQQFPDLHSELNLSSLELGDSALYFCASSVGTGGVFSEQYFGPGTRLTVT.

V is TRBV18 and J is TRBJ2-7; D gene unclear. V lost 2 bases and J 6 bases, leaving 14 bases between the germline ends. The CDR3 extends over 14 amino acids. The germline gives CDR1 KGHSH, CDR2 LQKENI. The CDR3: CASSPVSPYGEQYF. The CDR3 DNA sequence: TGTGCCAGCTCACCAGTGTCTCCGTACGGCGAGCAGTACTTC.

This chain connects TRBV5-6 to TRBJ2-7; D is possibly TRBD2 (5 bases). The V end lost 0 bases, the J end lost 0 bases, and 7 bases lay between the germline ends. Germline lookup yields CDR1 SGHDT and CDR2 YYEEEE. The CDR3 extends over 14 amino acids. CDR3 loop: CASSLGGRSYEQYF. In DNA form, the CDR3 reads TGTGCCAGCAGCTTGGGAGGGCGCTCCTACGAGCAGTACTTC.

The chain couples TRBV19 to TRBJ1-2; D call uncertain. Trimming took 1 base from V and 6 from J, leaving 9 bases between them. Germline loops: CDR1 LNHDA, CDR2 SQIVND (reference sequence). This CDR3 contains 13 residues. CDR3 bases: TGTGCCAGTAGTATAGCGGAGGAGAATGGCTACACCTTC. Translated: CASSIAEENGYTF. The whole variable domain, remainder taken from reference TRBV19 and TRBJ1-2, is DGGITQSPKYLFRKEGQNVTLSCEQNLNHDAMYWYRQDPGQGLRLIYYSQIVNDFQKGDIAEGYSVSREKKESFPLTVTSAQKNPTAFYLCASSIAEENGYTFGSGTRLTVV.

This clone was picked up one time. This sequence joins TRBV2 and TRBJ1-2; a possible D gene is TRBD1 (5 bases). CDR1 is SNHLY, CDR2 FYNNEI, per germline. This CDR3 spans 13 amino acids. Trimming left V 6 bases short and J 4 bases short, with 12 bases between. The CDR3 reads CASSPDSLYGYTF. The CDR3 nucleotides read TGTGCCAGCAGCCCTGACAGCCTCTATGGCTACACCTTC.

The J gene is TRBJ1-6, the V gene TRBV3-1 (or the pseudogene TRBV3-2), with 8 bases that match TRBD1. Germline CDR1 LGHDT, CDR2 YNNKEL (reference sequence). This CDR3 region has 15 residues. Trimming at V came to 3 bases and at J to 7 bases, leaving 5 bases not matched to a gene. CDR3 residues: CASSHGQGLNSPLHF. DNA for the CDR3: TGTGCCAGCAGCCACGGACAGGGCCTGAATTCACCCCTCCACTTT.

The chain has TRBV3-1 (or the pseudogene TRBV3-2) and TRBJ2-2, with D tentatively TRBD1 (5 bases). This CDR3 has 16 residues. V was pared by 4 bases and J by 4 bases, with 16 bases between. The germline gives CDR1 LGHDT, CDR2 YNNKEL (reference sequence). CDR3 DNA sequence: TGTGCCAGCAGCCTTAGGACCCAGCAGGGCACCGGGGAGCTGTTTTTT. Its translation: CASSLRTQQGTGELFF.

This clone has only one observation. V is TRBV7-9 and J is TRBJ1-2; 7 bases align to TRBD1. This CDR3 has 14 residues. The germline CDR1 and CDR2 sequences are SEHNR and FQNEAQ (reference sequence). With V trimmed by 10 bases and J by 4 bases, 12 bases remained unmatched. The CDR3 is CATIDRVNTYGYTF. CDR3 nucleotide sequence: TGTGCCACTATTGACAGGGTAAATACCTATGGCTACACCTTC. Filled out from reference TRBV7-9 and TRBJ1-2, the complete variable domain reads DTGVSQNPRHKITKRGQNVTFRCDPISEHNRLYWYRQTLGQGPEFLTYFQNEAQLEKSRLLSDRFSAERPKGSFSTLEIQRTEQGDSAMYLCATIDRVNTYGYTFGSGTRLTVV.

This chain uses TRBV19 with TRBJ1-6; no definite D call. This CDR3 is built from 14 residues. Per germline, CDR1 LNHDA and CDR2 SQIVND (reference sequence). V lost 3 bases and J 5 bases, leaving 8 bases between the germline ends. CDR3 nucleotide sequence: TGTGCCAGTAGTATTCGACAAGATAATTCACCCCTCCACTTT. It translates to CASSIRQDNSPLHF.

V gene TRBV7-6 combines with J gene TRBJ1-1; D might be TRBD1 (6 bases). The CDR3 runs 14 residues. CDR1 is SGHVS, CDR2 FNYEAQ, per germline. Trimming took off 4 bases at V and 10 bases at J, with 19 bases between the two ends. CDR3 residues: CASSSQGGQSVAFF. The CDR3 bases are TGTGCCAGCAGCTCACAGGGTGGGCAGTCGGTAGCTTTCTTT. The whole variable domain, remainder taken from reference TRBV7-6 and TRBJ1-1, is GAGVSQSPRYKVTKRGQDVALRCDPISGHVSLYWYRQALGQGPEFLTYFNYEAQQDKSGLPNDRFSAERPEGSISTLTIQRTEQRDSAMYRCASSSQGGQSVAFFGQGTRLTVV.

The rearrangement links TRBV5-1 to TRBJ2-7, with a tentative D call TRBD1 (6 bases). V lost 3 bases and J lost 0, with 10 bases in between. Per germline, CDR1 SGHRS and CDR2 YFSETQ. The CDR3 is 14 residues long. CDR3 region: CASSSRDTSYEQYF. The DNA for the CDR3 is TGCGCCAGCAGCTCCCGGGACACCTCCTACGAGCAGTACTTC.

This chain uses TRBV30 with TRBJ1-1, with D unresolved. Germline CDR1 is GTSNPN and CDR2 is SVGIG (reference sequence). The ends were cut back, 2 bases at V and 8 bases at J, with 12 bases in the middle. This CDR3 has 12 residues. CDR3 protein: CAWSLPGIEAFF. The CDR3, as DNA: TGTGCCTGGAGTCTCCCGGGGATCGAAGCTTTCTTT.

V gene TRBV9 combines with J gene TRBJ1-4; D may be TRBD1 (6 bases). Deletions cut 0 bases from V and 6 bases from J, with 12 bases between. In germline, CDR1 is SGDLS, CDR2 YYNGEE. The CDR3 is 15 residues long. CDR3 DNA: TGTGCCAGCAGCGTAGGGGTTCACAGGGATGAAAAACTGTTTTTT. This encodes CASSVGVHRDEKLFF.

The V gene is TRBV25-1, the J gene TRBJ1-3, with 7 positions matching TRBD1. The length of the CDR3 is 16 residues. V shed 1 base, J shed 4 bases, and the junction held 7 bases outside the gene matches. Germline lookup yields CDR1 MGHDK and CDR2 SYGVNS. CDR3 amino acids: CASSESGRGEGNTIYF. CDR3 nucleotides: TGTGCCAGCAGTGAATCGGGCAGGGGGGAAGGAAACACCATATATTTT.

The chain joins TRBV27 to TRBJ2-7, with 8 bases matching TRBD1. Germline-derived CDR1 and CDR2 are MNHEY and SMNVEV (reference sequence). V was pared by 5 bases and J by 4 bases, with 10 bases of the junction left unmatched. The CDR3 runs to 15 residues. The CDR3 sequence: CASSPSGTGLYEQYF. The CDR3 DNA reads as TGTGCCAGCAGTCCTTCCGGGACAGGATTGTACGAGCAGTACTTC.

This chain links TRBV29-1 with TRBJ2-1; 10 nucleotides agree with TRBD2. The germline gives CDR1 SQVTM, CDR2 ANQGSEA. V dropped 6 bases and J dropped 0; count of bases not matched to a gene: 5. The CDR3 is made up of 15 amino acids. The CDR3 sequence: CSVTPSGSSYNEQFF. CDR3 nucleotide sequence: TGCAGCGTCACTCCTAGCGGGAGCTCCTACAATGAGCAGTTCTTC.

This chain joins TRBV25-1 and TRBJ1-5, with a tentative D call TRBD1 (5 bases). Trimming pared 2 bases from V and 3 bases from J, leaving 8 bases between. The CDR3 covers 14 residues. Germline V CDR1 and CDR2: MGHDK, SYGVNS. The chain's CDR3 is CASSEKGLNQPQHF. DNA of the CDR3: TGTGCCAGCAGTGAAAAGGGGCTCAATCAGCCCCAGCATTTT.

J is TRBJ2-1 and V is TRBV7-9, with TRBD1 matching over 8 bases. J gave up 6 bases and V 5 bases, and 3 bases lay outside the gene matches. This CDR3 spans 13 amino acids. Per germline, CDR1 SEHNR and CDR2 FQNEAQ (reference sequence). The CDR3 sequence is CASSLGQGNEQFF. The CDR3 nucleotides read TGTGCCAGCAGCCTCGGACAGGGCAATGAGCAGTTCTTC.

CDR3 in amino acids: CASSLTPITSGGQYNEQFF. The CDR3 DNA reads TGTGCCAGCAGCTTAACCCCTATAACTAGCGGGGGGCAGTACAATGAGCAGTTCTTC. This chain links TRBV7-3 with TRBJ2-1, with TRBD2 matching over 12 bases. Trimming took 0 bases from V and 4 from J; bases not matched to a gene: 10. Per the germline V gene, CDR1 is SGHTA and CDR2 is FQGTGA. This CDR3 comprises 19 residues. Full variable domain (outside the CDR3, taken from reference TRBV7-3 and TRBJ2-1): GAGVSQTPSNKVTEKGKYVELRCDPISGHTALYWYRQSLGQGPEFLIYFQGTGAADDSGLPNDRFFAVRPEGSVSTLKIQRTERGDSAVYLCASSLTPITSGGQYNEQFFGPGTRLTVL.

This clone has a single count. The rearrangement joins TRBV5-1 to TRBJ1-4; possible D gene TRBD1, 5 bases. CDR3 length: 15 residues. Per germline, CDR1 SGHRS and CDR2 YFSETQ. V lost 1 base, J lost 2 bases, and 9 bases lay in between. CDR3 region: CASSLIGGTNEKLFF. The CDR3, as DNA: TGCGCCAGCAGCTTGATCGGGGGGACTAATGAAAAACTGTTTTTT.

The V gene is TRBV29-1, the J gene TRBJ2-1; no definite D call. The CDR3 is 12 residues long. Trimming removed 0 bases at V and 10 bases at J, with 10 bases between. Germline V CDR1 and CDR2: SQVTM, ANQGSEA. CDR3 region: CSVEESAREQFF. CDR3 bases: TGCAGCGTTGAAGAGTCAGCTAGGGAGCAGTTCTTC.

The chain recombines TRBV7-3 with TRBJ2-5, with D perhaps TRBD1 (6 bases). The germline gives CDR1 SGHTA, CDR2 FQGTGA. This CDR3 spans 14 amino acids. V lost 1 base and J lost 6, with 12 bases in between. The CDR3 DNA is TGTGCCAGCAGCTTAAAAGGGGGTTCGAAGACCCAGTACTTC. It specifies CASSLKGGSKTQYF.

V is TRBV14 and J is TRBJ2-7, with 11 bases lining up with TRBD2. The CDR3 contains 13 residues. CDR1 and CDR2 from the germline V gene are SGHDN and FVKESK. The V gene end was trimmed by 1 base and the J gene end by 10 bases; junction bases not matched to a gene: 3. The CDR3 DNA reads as TGTGCCAGCAGCCAAGTAGCGGGAGGGCCCCAGTACTTC. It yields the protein CASSQVAGGPQYF.

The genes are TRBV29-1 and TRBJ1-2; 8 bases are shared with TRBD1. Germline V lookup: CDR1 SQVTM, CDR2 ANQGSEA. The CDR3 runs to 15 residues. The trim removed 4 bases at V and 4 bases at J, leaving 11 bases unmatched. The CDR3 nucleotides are TGCAGCGTTGCCCTTCTCCAGGGGGCAGGCTATGGCTACACCTTC. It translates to CSVALLQGAGYGYTF.